A selection of T cell receptor beta chains follows, all from one sample in a study of T-cell reconstitution after alpha-beta-depleted transplantation in children. MiXCR, run by TCRdb on the PCR reads, gives a single entry per CDR3 protein. The table lists fewer than 400,000 distinct CDR3 sequences, 23% of them singletons. This sample comprised PBMCs, mostly from graft donor cells, obtained 180 days after TCRalphabeta/CD19-depleted stem cell transplant. The receptors shown here come from a male patient between 10 and 17 years old who had a stem cell transplant for acute lymphoblastic leukemia, so the T cells may come from the graft donor. Each CDR3 is given with its conserved first and last residue. D genes are given only for firm matches. Only some rows state a clone size, as once, few, many or a class for expanded clones.

cdr3_nt: TGTGCCAGCAGTGACATTGGACAGGGGAACTATGGCTACACCTTC
cdr3_aa: CASSDIGQGNYGYTF
v_call: TRBV12-3/TRBV12-4
clone_size: -
d_call: TRBD1
cdr3_length: 15
j_call: TRBJ1-2

cdr3_nt: TGTGCCAGCAGCTCTAGCGGGTATCTCTCCTACGAGCAGTACTTC
cdr3_aa: CASSSSGYLSYEQYF
v_call: TRBV7-9
clone_size: once
d_call: TRBD2
cdr3_length: 15
j_call: TRBJ2-7

cdr3_nt: TGTGCCAGCACCCTGGAGGGGGGGGCCTTGGGCACCGGGGAGCTGTTTTTT
cdr3_aa: CASTLEGGALGTGELFF
v_call: TRBV9
clone_size: few
d_call: -
cdr3_length: 17
j_call: TRBJ2-2

cdr3_nt: TGCGCCATCGTCACGGGTCTAGCGCCGAACACAGATACGCAGTATTTT
cdr3_aa: CAIVTGLAPNTDTQYF
v_call: TRBV10-1
clone_size: few
d_call: -
cdr3_length: 16
j_call: TRBJ2-3

cdr3_nt: TGTGCCAGCAACCCCAGCGGGGGGAGCTCCTACGAGCAGTACTTC
cdr3_aa: CASNPSGGSSYEQYF
v_call: TRBV2
clone_size: -
d_call: TRBD2
cdr3_length: 15
j_call: TRBJ2-7

cdr3_nt: TGTGCCAGCAGACGGACACCCAATCGTCCGTACTTC
cdr3_aa: CASRRTPNRPYF
v_call: TRBV28
clone_size: few
d_call: -
cdr3_length: 12
j_call: TRBJ2-4

cdr3_nt: TGTGCCAGCAGGACTAGCGGGATCACAGATACGCAGTATTTT
cdr3_aa: CASRTSGITDTQYF
v_call: TRBV27
clone_size: -
d_call: TRBD2
cdr3_length: 14
j_call: TRBJ2-3

cdr3_nt: TGCAGTGCCAGACTAGCGGGAGCTCAGTTCTTC
cdr3_aa: CSARLAGAQFF
v_call: TRBV20-1
clone_size: -
d_call: TRBD2
cdr3_length: 11
j_call: TRBJ2-1

cdr3_nt: TGTGCCAGCAGTCGACAGGGGACGAACACTGAAGCTTTCTTT
cdr3_aa: CASSRQGTNTEAFF
v_call: TRBV27
clone_size: few
d_call: TRBD1
cdr3_length: 14
j_call: TRBJ1-1

cdr3_nt: TGTGCCAGCAACTCCCGCGCTGGAAACACCATATATTTT
cdr3_aa: CASNSRAGNTIYF
v_call: TRBV6-1
clone_size: -
d_call: -
cdr3_length: 13
j_call: TRBJ1-3

cdr3_nt: TGTGCCAGCAGCCCCAGGGCGCTTAACAATGAGCAGTTCTTC
cdr3_aa: CASSPRALNNEQFF
v_call: TRBV11-2
clone_size: -
d_call: -
cdr3_length: 14
j_call: TRBJ2-1

cdr3_nt: TGCGCCAGCAGGTGGGAGGGGAGCTCCTACAATGAGCAGTTCTTC
cdr3_aa: CASRWEGSSYNEQFF
v_call: TRBV5-1
clone_size: few
d_call: TRBD2
cdr3_length: 15
j_call: TRBJ2-1

cdr3_nt: TGCAGTGCTAGAGGGGGGGGACTAGCGGCCCTCGGCGAGCAGTACTTC
cdr3_aa: CSARGGGLAALGEQYF
v_call: TRBV20-1
clone_size: -
d_call: TRBD2
cdr3_length: 16
j_call: TRBJ2-7

cdr3_nt: TGTGCCAGCAGTGACGGGGCGGAGACCCAGTACTTC
cdr3_aa: CASSDGAETQYF
v_call: TRBV6-2/TRBV6-3
clone_size: few
d_call: -
cdr3_length: 12
j_call: TRBJ2-5

cdr3_nt: TGTGCCAGCAGCCAAGGTGCTAGCGGGACCTACGAGCAGTACTTC
cdr3_aa: CASSQGASGTYEQYF
v_call: TRBV3-1
clone_size: few
d_call: TRBD2
cdr3_length: 15
j_call: TRBJ2-7

cdr3_nt: TGCGCCAGCAGCCAAGAGAATCGGGAAGGAGATGGAGAGTTCTTC
cdr3_aa: CASSQENREGDGEFF
v_call: TRBV4-1
clone_size: -
d_call: -
cdr3_length: 15
j_call: TRBJ2-1

cdr3_nt: TGCGCCAGCAGCACCCGGGGGGGACTAGCGGGAGGGACCTACGAGCAGTACTTC
cdr3_aa: CASSTRGGLAGGTYEQYF
v_call: TRBV4-1
clone_size: many
d_call: TRBD2
cdr3_length: 18
j_call: TRBJ2-7

cdr3_nt: TGCAGTGCTCTCCCTAGCGGGAGTTACGAGCAGTACTTC
cdr3_aa: CSALPSGSYEQYF
v_call: TRBV20-1
clone_size: -
d_call: TRBD2
cdr3_length: 13
j_call: TRBJ2-7

cdr3_nt: TGCGCCAGCAGCTTTGCAGGGTATCAAGAGACCCAGTACTTC
cdr3_aa: CASSFAGYQETQYF
v_call: TRBV5-1
clone_size: many
d_call: -
cdr3_length: 14
j_call: TRBJ2-5